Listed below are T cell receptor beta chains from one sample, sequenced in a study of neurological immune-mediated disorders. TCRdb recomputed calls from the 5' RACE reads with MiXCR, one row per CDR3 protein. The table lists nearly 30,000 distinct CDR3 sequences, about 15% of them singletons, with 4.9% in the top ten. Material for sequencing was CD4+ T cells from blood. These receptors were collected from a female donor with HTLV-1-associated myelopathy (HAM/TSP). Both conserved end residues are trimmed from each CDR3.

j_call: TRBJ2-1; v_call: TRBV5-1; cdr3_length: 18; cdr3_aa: ASSFYICSARQDSYNEQF
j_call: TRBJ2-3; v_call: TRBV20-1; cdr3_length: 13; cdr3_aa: SARVPPRELDTQY
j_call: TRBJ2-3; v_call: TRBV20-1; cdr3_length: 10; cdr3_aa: SAHPPGDTQY
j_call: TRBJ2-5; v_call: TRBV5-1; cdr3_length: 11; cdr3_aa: ASSLTLGETQY
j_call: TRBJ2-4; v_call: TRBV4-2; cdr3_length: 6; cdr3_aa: ASSRKY
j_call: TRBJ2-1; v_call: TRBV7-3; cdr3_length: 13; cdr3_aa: ASSPMGRGLDEQF
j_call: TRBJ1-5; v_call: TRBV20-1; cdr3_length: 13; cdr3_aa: SARGGTGEFSPQN
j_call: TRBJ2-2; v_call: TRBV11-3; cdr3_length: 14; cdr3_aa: ASSSGASGVTGELF
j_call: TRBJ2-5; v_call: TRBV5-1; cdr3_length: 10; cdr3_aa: ASSSPRETQY
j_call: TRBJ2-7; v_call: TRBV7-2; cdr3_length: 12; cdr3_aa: ASSLGARIYEQY
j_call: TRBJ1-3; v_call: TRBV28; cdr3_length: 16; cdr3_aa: ASSSHGTGGRAGNTIY
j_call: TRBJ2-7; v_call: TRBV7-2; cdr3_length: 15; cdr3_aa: ASSLAFLAGDHYEQY
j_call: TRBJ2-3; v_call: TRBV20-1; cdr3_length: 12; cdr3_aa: SARDSGGADTQY
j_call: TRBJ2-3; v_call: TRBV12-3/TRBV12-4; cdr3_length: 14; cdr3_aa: ASSFPLDGYTDTQY
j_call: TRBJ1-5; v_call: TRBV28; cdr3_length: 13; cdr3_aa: ASSGRQVHNQPQH
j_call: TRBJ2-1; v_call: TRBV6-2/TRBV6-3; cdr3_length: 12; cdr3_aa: ASSYRWREGEQF
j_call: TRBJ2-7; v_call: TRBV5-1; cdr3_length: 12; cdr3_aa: ASSPGTGTNEQY
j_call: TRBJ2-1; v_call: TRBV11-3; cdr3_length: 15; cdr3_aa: ASSLPAGTSGVDEQF
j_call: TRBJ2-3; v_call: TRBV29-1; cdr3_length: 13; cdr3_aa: SVEGGEFGTDTQY
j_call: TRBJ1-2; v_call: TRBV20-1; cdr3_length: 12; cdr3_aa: SAREGKGVRGYT
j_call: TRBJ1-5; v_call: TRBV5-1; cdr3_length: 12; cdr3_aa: ASSLGNSNQPQH
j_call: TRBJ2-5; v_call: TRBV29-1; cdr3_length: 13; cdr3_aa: SVDRTGPLQETQY
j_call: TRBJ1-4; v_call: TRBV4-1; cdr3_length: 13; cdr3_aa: ASSQPGQGDEKLF
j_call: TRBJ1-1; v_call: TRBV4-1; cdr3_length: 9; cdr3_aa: ASSQRLKAF
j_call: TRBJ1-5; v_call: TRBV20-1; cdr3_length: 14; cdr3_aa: SAVTRGSDYNQPQH
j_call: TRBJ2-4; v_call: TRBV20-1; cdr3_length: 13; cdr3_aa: SARGGSGRGNIQY
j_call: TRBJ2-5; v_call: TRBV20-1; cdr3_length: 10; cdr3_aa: SARSLGETQY
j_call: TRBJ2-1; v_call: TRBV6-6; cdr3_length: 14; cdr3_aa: ASSYSTLAGNNEQF
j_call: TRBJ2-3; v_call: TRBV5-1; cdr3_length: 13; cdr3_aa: ASSLIGENTDTQY